These 25 T cell receptor beta chains were sequenced from one sample in a study of blood T cell repertoires in COVID-19. Some clones are missing from TCRdb's copy, which holds only in-frame ones; the method was immunoSEQ multiplex PCR. Among 200,000 or so clones listed, about 88% were seen once. The material sequenced was PBMCs or T cells enriched from blood (not recorded which). The source is a woman aged 30 to 39 who had recovered from COVID-19.

This chain connects TRBV6-9 to TRBJ1-5, with unresolved D. V was clipped by 5 bases and J by 0 bases, with 8 bases between them. The CDR3 is 14 residues long. CDR1 is MNHGY and CDR2 is SVAAGI in the germline V gene. CDR3 DNA: TGTGCCAGCAGTCACTCTTATAGCAATCAGCCCCAGCATTTT. Its protein is CASSHSYSNQPQHF.

This clone has just one count. The V gene is TRBV19, the J gene TRBJ2-1; TRBD1 aligns across 8 bases. Per germline, CDR1 LNHDA and CDR2 SQIVND (reference sequence). The CDR3 runs to 17 residues. J was trimmed by 6 bases and V by 7 bases; bases with no gene match: 17. The CDR3 DNA sequence: TGTGCCAGTACCCAAAGTCCTGGTACAGGGGGAACCAATGAGCAGTTCTTC. As protein: CASTQSPGTGGTNEQFF.

The rearrangement uses TRBV6-5 and TRBJ1-1; 12 bases fit TRBD1. After removal of 2 bases from V and 7 bases from J, the junction contained 5 bases not matched to a gene. This CDR3 spans 15 amino acids. Looked up from germline, CDR1 is MNHEY and CDR2 is SVGAGI. The CDR3 sequence is CASSYAGTGGLEAFF. CDR3 in DNA: TGTGCCAGCAGTTACGCAGGGACAGGGGGCCTTGAAGCTTTCTTT.

CDR3 residues: CASSLTSGGAGSGELFF. The CDR3 DNA reads as TGCGCCAGCAGCTTGACTAGCGGGGGGGCCGGATCTGGGGAGCTGTTTTTT. The chain has TRBV5-1 and TRBJ2-2; 13 nucleotides agree with TRBD2. CDR1 SGHRS and CDR2 YFSETQ come from the germline V gene. This CDR3 is 17 amino acids long. The ends lost 1 base at V and 8 bases at J; junction bases unmatched: 8.

The chain has TRBV11-2 and TRBJ2-7; 8 bases fit TRBD1. This CDR3 has 14 amino acids. Per germline, CDR1 SGHAT and CDR2 FQNNGV. Trimming took 7 bases from V and 5 from J; bases not matched to a gene: 10. The CDR3 here is CASNPRQGPNEQYF. The CDR3 DNA follows: TGTGCCAGCAACCCCCGACAGGGGCCAAACGAGCAGTACTTC.

The rearrangement links TRBV7-9 to TRBJ1-1; the D is unclear. This CDR3 comprises 14 residues. V dropped 3 bases and J dropped 3 bases, with 11 bases sitting between them. CDR1 is SEHNR, CDR2 FQNEAQ, per germline (reference sequence). CDR3 nucleotides: TGTGCCAGCAGCTTGAGGGCACGGCACACTGAAGCTTTCTTT. Protein: CASSLRARHTEAFF.

Written as DNA, the CDR3 is TGTGCCAGTAGTATCATGGCGAATAGCGGGAATCAGCCCCAGCATTTT. This codes for CASSIMANSGNQPQHF. V gene TRBV19 combines with J gene TRBJ1-5, with D unresolved. Trimming took 3 bases from V and 4 from J, leaving 16 bases between them. Germline V gives CDR1 LNHDA, CDR2 SQIVND (reference sequence). The CDR3 runs to 16 residues.

This sequence joins TRBV27 and TRBJ1-5, with D possibly being TRBD1 (6 bases). V was shortened by 2 bases and J by 2 bases, with 13 bases between the two germline ends. Per germline, CDR1 MNHEY and CDR2 SMNVEV (reference sequence). The CDR3 runs to 16 residues. The CDR3 DNA sequence: TGTGCCAGCAGTTTAATTAGGGGGGGTGGCAATCAGCCCCAGCATTTT. Amino acids: CASSLIRGGGNQPQHF.

This clone was recorded only once. J is TRBJ1-1 and V is TRBV19; 8 nucleotides match TRBD1. This CDR3 comprises 12 residues. After removal of 5 bases from V and 9 bases from J, the junction contained 5 bases not matched to a gene. Germline values: CDR1 LNHDA, CDR2 SQIVND (reference sequence). In nucleotides, the CDR3 is TGTGCCAGTAGTCGGACAGGGAATCAAGCTTTCTTT. Encoded protein: CASSRTGNQAFF.

The V call is TRBV2, the J call TRBJ2-7, with a possible D match to TRBD1 (6 bases). Per germline, CDR1 SNHLY and CDR2 FYNNEI. CDR3 length equals 15 residues. The V gene lost 4 bases and the J gene lost 0 bases, with 13 bases spanning the gap. The CDR3 is CASSVQGIPSYEQYF. Here the CDR3 DNA reads TGTGCCAGCAGTGTACAGGGTATTCCCTCCTACGAGCAGTACTTC.

The chain combines TRBV5-6 with TRBJ2-7; the match to TRBD1 covers 8 bases. Germline CDR1 is SGHDT and CDR2 is YYEEEE. With 4 bases clipped from V and 3 bases from J, the junction kept 3 bases outside the gene matches. The CDR3 has 13 residues. The CDR3 DNA sequence: TGTGCCAGCAGCCAGGGGGCAAACTACGAGCAGTACTTC. Its protein product is CASSQGANYEQYF.

This rearrangement joins TRBV10-3 to TRBJ1-5; 9 bases agree with TRBD1. CDR1 ENHRY and CDR2 SYGVKD come from the germline V gene. The length of the CDR3 is 18 residues. Trimming cost V 0 bases and J 4 bases; bases outside gene matches: 10. The CDR3 bases are TGTGCCATCAGTGAGTCAGGGGGAGGGACAGGGAGTAATCAGCCCCAGCATTTT. Residues: CAISESGGGTGSNQPQHF.

The gene calls are TRBV18 and TRBJ2-2, with D possibly being TRBD1 (6 bases). The CDR3 is 13 residues long. Germline V CDR1 and CDR2: KGHSH, LQKENI. Trimming removed 5 bases from V and 6 bases from J, with 10 bases in between. The CDR3 nucleotides are TGTGCCAGCTCATTTACAGGGTCCGGGGAGCTGTTTTTT. The encoded protein is CASSFTGSGELFF.

The CDR3 bases are TGTGCCAGTAGTATAGGGACAGACAATGAGCAGTTCTTC. Translation: CASSIGTDNEQFF. This chain links TRBV19 with TRBJ2-1; tentative D call: TRBD1 (6 bases). The CDR3 loop spans 13 amino acids. Per the germline V gene, CDR1 is LNHDA and CDR2 is SQIVND (reference sequence). Trimming shortened V by 1 base and J by 5 bases, and 6 bases separated the two germline ends.

The rearrangement joins TRBV2 to TRBJ1-2; D unresolved. V shed 7 bases and J shed 8 bases, with 8 bases lying between them. Germline loops: CDR1 SNHLY, CDR2 FYNNEI. This CDR3 contains 10 residues. This CDR3 reads CASMREGYTF. In DNA form, the CDR3 reads TGTGCCAGCATGAGGGAGGGCTACACCTTC.

This sequence joins TRBV5-1 and TRBJ2-1, with TRBD2 identical over 9 bases. Germline CDR1 and CDR2: SGHRS and YFSETQ. The CDR3 is made up of 21 amino acids. V shed 3 bases and J 8 bases; nucleotides not matched to a gene: 27. The CDR3 is CASSSGWASGDGETRGDEQFF. For the CDR3, the DNA is TGCGCCAGCAGCTCGGGCTGGGCTAGCGGGGACGGGGAAACTAGGGGGGATGAGCAGTTCTTC.

The J gene is TRBJ1-1, the V gene TRBV7-9; unclear D gene. This CDR3 has 15 residues. V was pared by 6 bases and J by 2 bases, with 16 bases between. Germline CDR1 and CDR2: SEHNR and FQNEAQ (reference sequence). CDR3 bases: TGTGCCAGCAGACTAGACACCACGGGAAACACTGAAGCTTTCTTT. Translation gives CASRLDTTGNTEAFF.

A few counts support this clone. The rearrangement links TRBV9 to TRBJ2-6, with 11 bases identical to TRBD1. V was pared by 0 bases and J by 1 base, with 6 bases of the junction left unmatched. This CDR3 region has 19 residues. The germline CDR1 and CDR2 sequences are SGDLS and YYNGEE. CDR3 sequence: CASSVASWDRGSGANVLTF. The CDR3 DNA is TGTGCCAGCAGCGTAGCTAGTTGGGACAGGGGGTCTGGGGCCAACGTCCTGACTTTC.

This chain joins TRBV7-8 and TRBJ1-2; the D gene is possibly TRBD1 (5 bases). The CDR3 is 13 amino acids. Germline V gives CDR1 SGHVS, CDR2 FQNEAQ. Trimming pared 5 bases from V and 4 bases from J, leaving 11 bases between. CDR3 coding DNA: TGTGCCAGCAGCGAACAGGTCGTCTATGGCTACACCTTC. Its translation: CASSEQVVYGYTF. The variable domain in full, with the rest retrieved from reference TRBV7-8 and TRBJ1-2, is GAGVSQSPRYKVAKRGQDVALRCDPISGHVSLFWYQQALGQGPEFLTYFQNEAQLDKSGLPSDRFFAERPEGSVSTLKIQRTQQEDSAVYLCASSEQVVYGYTFGSGTRLTVV.

The DNA for the CDR3 is TGTGCCAGCAACAATGGGCGGGGTGGCAATGAGCAGTTCTTC. This encodes CASNNGRGGNEQFF. V usage is TRBV11-2 and J usage is TRBJ2-1; possible D gene TRBD2, 6 bases. V dropped 7 bases and J dropped 6 bases, with 16 bases sitting between them. From germline, CDR1 is SGHAT and CDR2 FQNNGV. This CDR3 is 14 amino acids long.

The chain joins TRBV19 to TRBJ1-5; D is possibly TRBD1 (6 bases). V lost 10 bases and J 1 base, leaving 20 bases between the germline ends. This CDR3 has 16 residues. Germline CDR1 reads LNHDA; CDR2 reads SQIVND (reference sequence). The CDR3 here is CATTEPGQPSNQPQHF. CDR3 DNA sequence: TGTGCCACTACAGAACCCGGACAGCCGAGCAATCAGCCCCAGCATTTT.

This chain connects TRBV5-4 to TRBJ2-1, with 12 bases fitting TRBD2. Germline V gives CDR1 SGHNT, CDR2 YYREEE (reference sequence). Trimming took 8 bases from V and 8 from J; bases not matched to a gene: 14. This CDR3 is 16 amino acids long. The CDR3 coding sequence is TGTGCCAGTACCCTCGGGCTAGCGGGGGGGCAGGATGAGCAGTTCTTC. It codes for CASTLGLAGGQDEQFF.

The chain combines TRBV19 with TRBJ1-1; 8 bases agree with TRBD1. Germline V gives CDR1 LNHDA, CDR2 SQIVND (reference sequence). The CDR3 extends over 15 amino acids. Trimming at V came to 5 bases and at J to 0 bases, leaving 5 bases not matched to a gene. The CDR3 DNA reads TGTGCCAGTAGTCCCCGGACAGGGATGAACACTGAAGCTTTCTTT. This codes for CASSPRTGMNTEAFF.

The gene calls are TRBV9 and TRBJ1-2, with D tentatively TRBD1 (5 bases). Germline CDR1 SGDLS, CDR2 YYNGEE. This CDR3 region has 12 residues. Between the trimmed V and J ends, which lost 6 bases and 5 bases, there was a span of 11 bases. The CDR3 DNA follows: TGTGCCAGCACCCGTGGGGGGTATGGCTACACCTTC. Its translation: CASTRGGYGYTF.

The rearrangement uses TRBV5-1 and TRBJ1-1, with TRBD1 as a possible D gene (5 bases). V was clipped by 3 bases and J by 3 bases, with 12 bases between them. Germline V lookup: CDR1 SGHRS, CDR2 YFSETQ. The CDR3 consists of 14 residues. The CDR3 sequence is CASSSNRRDTEAFF. The CDR3 DNA reads TGCGCCAGCAGCTCTAACAGGAGAGACACTGAAGCTTTCTTT. The full variable domain, its missing parts supplied by reference TRBV5-1 and TRBJ1-1, is KAGVTQTPRYLIKTRGQQVTLSCSPISGHRSVSWYQQTPGQGLQFLFEYFSETQRNKGNFPGRFSGRQFSNSRSEMNVSTLELGDSALYLCASSSNRRDTEAFFGQGTRLTVV.